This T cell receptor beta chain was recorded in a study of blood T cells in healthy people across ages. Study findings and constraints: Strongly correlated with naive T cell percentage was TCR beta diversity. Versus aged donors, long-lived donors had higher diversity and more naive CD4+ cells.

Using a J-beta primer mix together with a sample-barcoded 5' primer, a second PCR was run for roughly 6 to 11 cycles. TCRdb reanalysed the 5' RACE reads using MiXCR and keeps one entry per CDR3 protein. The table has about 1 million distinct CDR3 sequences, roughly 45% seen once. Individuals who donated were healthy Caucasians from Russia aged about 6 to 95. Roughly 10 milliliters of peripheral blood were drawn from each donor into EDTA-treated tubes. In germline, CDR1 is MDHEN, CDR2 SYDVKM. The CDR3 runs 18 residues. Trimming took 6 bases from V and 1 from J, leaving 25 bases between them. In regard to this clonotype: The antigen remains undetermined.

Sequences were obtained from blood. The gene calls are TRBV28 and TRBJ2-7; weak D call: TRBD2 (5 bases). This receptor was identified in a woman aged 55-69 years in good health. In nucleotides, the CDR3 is TGTGCCAGCAGCTCGGGCCGATGTGAGGGCTTTTCTTCCTACGAGCAGTACTTC. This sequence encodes CASSSGRCEGFSSYEQYF.